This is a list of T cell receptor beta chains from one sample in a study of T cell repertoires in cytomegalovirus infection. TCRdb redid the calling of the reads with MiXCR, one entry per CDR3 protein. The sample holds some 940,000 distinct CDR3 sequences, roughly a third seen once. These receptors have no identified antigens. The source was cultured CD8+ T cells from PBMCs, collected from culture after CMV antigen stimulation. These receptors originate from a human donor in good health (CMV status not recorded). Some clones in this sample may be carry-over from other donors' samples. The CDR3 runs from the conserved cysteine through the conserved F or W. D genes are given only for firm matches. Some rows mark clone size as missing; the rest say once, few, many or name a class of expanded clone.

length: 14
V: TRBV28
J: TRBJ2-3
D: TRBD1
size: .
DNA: TGTGCCAGCAGTCTGGACAGGAGCGCAGATACGCAGTATTTT
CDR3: CASSLDRSADTQYF

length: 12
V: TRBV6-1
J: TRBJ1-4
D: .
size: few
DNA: TGTGCCAGCATTGGGACTAATGAAAAACTGTTTTTT
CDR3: CASIGTNEKLFF

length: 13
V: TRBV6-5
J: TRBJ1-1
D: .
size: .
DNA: TGTGCCAGCAGTTACTCCAGCGCGGGTGAAGCTTTCTTT
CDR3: CASSYSSAGEAFF

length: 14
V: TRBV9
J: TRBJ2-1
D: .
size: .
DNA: TGTGCCAGCAGCGTAGAGGGTAGCGAGGATGAGCAGTTCTTC
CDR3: CASSVEGSEDEQFF

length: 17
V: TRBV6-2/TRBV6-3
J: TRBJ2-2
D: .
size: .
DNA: TGTGCCAGCAGTGAAGGAGTCGGGGGGCAAGGCACCGGGGAGCTGTTTTTT
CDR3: CASSEGVGGQGTGELFF

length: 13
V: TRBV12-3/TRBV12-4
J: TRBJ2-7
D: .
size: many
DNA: TGTGCCAGCAGTCCCCTAGGGCTCTACGAGCAGTACTTC
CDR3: CASSPLGLYEQYF

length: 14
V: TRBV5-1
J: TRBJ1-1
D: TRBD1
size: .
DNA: TGCGCCAGCAGCGACGGACAGGGAGGTACTGAAGCTTTCTTT
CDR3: CASSDGQGGTEAFF

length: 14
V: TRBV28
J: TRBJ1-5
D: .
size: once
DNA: TGTGCCAGCAGTTTAAGACAGGACCATCAGCCCCAGCATTTT
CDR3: CASSLRQDHQPQHF

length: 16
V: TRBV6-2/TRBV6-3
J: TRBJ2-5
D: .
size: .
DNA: TGTGCCAGCAGCGACGAAGAGGACAGACTTCAAGAGACCCAGTACTTC
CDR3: CASSDEEDRLQETQYF

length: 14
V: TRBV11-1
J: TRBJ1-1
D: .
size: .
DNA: TGTGCCAGCAGCTTAGATAGTTGGAACACTGAAGCTTTCTTT
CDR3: CASSLDSWNTEAFF

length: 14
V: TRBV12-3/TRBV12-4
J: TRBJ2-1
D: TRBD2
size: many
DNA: TGTGCCAGCAGTTTGGGGACTAGCGGGGATGAGCAGTTCTTC
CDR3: CASSLGTSGDEQFF

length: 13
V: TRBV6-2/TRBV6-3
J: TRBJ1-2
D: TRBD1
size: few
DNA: TGTGCCAGCAATGGGGACAGCAACTATGGCTACACCTTC
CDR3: CASNGDSNYGYTF

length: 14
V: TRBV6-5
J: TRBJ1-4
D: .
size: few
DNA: TGTGCCAGCAGTTACACGTCAGGGGAGGAAAAACTGTTTTTT
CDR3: CASSYTSGEEKLFF

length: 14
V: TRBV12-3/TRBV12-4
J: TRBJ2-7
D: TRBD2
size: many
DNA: TGTGCCAGCGTCTGGGGGGGGAAGGCCTACGAGCAGTACTTC
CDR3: CASVWGGKAYEQYF

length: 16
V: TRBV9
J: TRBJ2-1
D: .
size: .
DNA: TGTGCCAGCAGCGTAGGGTCGCGGTTCTCCTACAATGAGCAGTTCTTC
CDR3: CASSVGSRFSYNEQFF

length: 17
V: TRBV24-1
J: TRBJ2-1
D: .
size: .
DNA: TGTGCCACCAGTGATTTAGGTTCTGGAGACCCTATCCATGAGCAGTTCTTC
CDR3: CATSDLGSGDPIHEQFF

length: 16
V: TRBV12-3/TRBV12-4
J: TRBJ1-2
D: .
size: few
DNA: TGTGCCAGCAGTCCAACCCTTCCCGCCTCTTTCTATGGCTACACCTTC
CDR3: CASSPTLPASFYGYTF

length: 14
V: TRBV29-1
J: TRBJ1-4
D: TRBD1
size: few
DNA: TGCAGCGTTGAAGAGGACAGGGTGGGTGAAAAACTGTTTTTT
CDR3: CSVEEDRVGEKLFF

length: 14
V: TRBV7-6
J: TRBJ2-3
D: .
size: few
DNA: TGTGCCAGCAGCGGGGCGTACAACACAGATACGCAGTATTTT
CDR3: CASSGAYNTDTQYF

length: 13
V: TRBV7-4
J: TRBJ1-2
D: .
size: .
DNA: TGTGCCAGCAGCACCTACGACAGCTATGGCTACACCTTC
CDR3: CASSTYDSYGYTF

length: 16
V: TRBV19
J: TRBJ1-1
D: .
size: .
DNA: TGTGCCAGTAGTGTCCACCTTGGGACTGTGGACACTGAAGCTTTCTTT
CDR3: CASSVHLGTVDTEAFF

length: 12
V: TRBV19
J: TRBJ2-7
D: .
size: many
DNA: TGTGCCACCTCGACTGGATCCTACGAGCAGTACTTC
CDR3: CATSTGSYEQYF

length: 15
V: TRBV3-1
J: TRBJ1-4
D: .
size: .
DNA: TGTGCCAGCAGTCAACCCGGGATATTGTGGGAAAAACTGTTTTTT
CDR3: CASSQPGILWEKLFF

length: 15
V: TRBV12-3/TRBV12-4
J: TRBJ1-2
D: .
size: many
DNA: TGTGCCAGCAGCCCCGGACGCCCTTGGAGCTATGGCTACACCTTC
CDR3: CASSPGRPWSYGYTF

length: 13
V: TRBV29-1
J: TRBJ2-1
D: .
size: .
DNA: TGCAGCGTTATAGGAGGGGCGTACAATGAGCAGTTCTTC
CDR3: CSVIGGAYNEQFF

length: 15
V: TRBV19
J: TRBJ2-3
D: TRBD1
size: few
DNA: TGTGCCAGTAGTATAGCAGACAGGGTAGCGGATACGCAGTATTTT
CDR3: CASSIADRVADTQYF

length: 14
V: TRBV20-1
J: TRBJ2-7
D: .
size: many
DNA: TGCAGTGCTAGCTCGACAGGCTTTACCTACGAGCAGTACTTC
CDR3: CSASSTGFTYEQYF

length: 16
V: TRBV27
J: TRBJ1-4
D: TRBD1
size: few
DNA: TGTGCCAGCAGCGGTACAGGGGGCCCAACTAATGAAAAACTGTTTTTT
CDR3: CASSGTGGPTNEKLFF

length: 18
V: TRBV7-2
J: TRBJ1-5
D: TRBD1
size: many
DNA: TGTGCCAGCAGCTTAACGGGACAGCGATACGATAGCAATCAGCCCCAGCATTTT
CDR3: CASSLTGQRYDSNQPQHF

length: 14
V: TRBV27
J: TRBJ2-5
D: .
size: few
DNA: TGTGCCAGCAGTTTTGGGCCGGCCACGGAGACCCAGTACTTC
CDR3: CASSFGPATETQYF